The rows below give T cell receptor beta chains drawn from one sample of a study of cytomegalovirus exposure and HLA in healthy donors. Data came from immunoSEQ multiplex PCR; TCRdb stores just in-frame clones and leaves some out. The repertoire has more than 65,000 clones, around 79% of them found once; the top ten carry over 4.5%. Sequencing input: PBMCs. The receptors were sampled from a man between 18 and 35 years old in good health and CMV-seropositive. Both conserved end residues are part of each CDR3. Each record gives: D gene, J gene, clone size, V gene, CDR3 protein, CDR3 DNA. A D gene is named only where the DNA matches it firmly. Size is omitted from some rows. Given values are once, few, many or a class for expanded clones.

TRBD1,TRBJ2-5,few,TRBV28,CASSLTGKETQYF,TGTGCCAGCAGTCTGACAGGGAAAGAGACCCAGTACTTC
.,TRBJ1-1,.,TRBV27,CASSLSPGATEAFF,TGTGCCAGCAGTTTATCCCCAGGGGCCACTGAAGCTTTCTTT
TRBD2,TRBJ2-1,.,TRBV6-5,CASSSSTSGYNEQFF,TGTGCCAGCAGTTCCTCGACTAGCGGCTACAATGAGCAGTTCTTC
.,TRBJ1-2,once,TRBV5-3,CARSFSLLYPHNYGYTF,TGTGCCAGAAGCTTCTCACTCCTCTACCCTCATAACTATGGCTACACCTTC
TRBD2,TRBJ2-5,few,TRBV13,CASSLRVLAGQETQYF,TGTGCCAGCAGCTTAAGGGTACTAGCGGGACAAGAGACCCAGTACTTC
TRBD2,TRBJ2-5,.,TRBV5-6,CASSWRAGGPETQYF,TGTGCCAGCAGCTGGCGGGCGGGAGGGCCGGAGACCCAGTACTTC
.,TRBJ1-1,.,TRBV6-1,CASSVGEAEAFF,TGTGCCAGCAGTGTAGGAGAAGCAGAAGCTTTCTTT
.,TRBJ1-2,.,TRBV19,CASSNRDRGGYTF,TGTGCCAGTAGTAATAGGGATCGGGGTGGCTACACCTTC
TRBD1,TRBJ1-2,.,TRBV6-1,CASRIGEGASYGYTF,TGTGCCAGCAGAATAGGAGAGGGGGCAAGCTATGGCTACACCTTC
TRBD2,TRBJ2-7,.,TRBV7-9,CASRGTSGSVYEQYF,TGTGCCAGCAGGGGAACTAGCGGGAGCGTCTACGAGCAGTACTTC
.,TRBJ2-7,many,TRBV4-1,CASSQVDMGFVFHEQYF,TGCGCCAGCAGCCAAGTGGACATGGGGTTCGTATTCCACGAGCAGTACTTC
.,TRBJ2-1,.,TRBV7-9,CASPLQNEPHSSYNEQFF,TGTGCCAGCCCCTTACAGAACGAGCCCCACAGCTCCTACAATGAGCAGTTCTTC
TRBD1,TRBJ2-3,many,TRBV4-2,CASSQDRGSSDTQYF,TGTGCCAGCAGCCAGGACAGGGGGAGTTCAGATACGCAGTATTTT
.,TRBJ2-2,.,TRBV4-1,CASSQRVGVTGELFF,TGCGCCAGCAGCCAGAGGGTTGGAGTTACCGGGGAGCTGTTTTTT
TRBD1,TRBJ2-7,.,TRBV27,CASSPPGQLYEQYF,TGTGCCAGCAGTCCTCCGGGACAGCTCTACGAGCAGTACTTC
.,TRBJ2-6,.,TRBV4-1,CASSQDRSAGANVLTF,TGCGCCAGCAGCCAAGATCGGAGTGCTGGGGCCAACGTCCTGACTTTC
TRBD2,TRBJ2-4,.,TRBV28,CASSSPSGTAYNIQYF,TGTGCCAGCAGTTCGCCTAGCGGGACGGCGTATAACATTCAGTACTTC
.,TRBJ1-5,.,TRBV28,CASSLAYQPQHF,TGTGCCAGCAGTTTGGCCTATCAGCCCCAGCATTTT
TRBD1,TRBJ2-7,.,TRBV4-1,CASSLRERDSKGRLAYEQYF,TGCGCCAGCAGCCTTAGAGAGAGGGACAGTAAAGGTCGGCTTGCGTACGAGCAGTACTTC
TRBD1,TRBJ1-5,.,TRBV18,CASGQGLGNQPQHF,TGTGCCAGCGGACAGGGGTTGGGCAATCAGCCCCAGCATTTT
.,TRBJ2-1,.,TRBV9,CASSKTTYNEQFF,TGTGCCAGCAGTAAGACAACCTACAATGAGCAGTTCTTC
TRBD2,TRBJ2-5,.,TRBV29-1,CSVDSTISGAKETQYF,TGCAGCGTCGACTCAACCATTAGCGGGGCCAAAGAGACCCAGTACTTC
TRBD1,TRBJ1-2,.,TRBV6-5,CASSKPGQIYGYTF,TGTGCCAGCAGTAAACCGGGACAGATCTATGGCTACACCTTC
.,TRBJ1-2,.,TRBV6-1,CASKEAIGGYTF,TGTGCCAGCAAGGAGGCCATTGGTGGCTACACCTTC